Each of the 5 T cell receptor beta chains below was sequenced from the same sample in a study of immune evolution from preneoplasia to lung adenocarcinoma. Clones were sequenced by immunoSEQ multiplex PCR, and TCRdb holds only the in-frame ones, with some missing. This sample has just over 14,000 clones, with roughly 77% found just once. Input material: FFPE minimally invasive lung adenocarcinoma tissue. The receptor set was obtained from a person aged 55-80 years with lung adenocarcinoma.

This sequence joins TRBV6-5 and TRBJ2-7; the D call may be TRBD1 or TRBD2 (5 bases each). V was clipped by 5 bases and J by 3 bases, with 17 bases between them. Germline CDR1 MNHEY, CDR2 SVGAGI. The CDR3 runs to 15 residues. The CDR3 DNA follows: TGTGCCAGCAGTAAATACCGGGACGCCCGCTACGAGCAGTACTTC. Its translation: CASSKYRDARYEQYF.

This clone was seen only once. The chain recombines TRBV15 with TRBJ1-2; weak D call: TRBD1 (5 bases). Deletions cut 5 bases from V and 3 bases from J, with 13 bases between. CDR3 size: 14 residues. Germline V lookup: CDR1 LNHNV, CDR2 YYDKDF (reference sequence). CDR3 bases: TGTGCCACCAGCTGGGGGGGGTCTCACTATGGCTACACCTTC. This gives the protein CATSWGGSHYGYTF.

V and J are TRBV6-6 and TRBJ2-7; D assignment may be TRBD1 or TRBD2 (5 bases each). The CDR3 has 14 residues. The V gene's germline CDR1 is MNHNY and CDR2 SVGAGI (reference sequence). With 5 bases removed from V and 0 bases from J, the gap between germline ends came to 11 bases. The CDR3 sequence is CASSHPGSSYEQYF. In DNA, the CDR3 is TGTGCCAGCAGTCACCCAGGGAGCTCCTACGAGCAGTACTTC.

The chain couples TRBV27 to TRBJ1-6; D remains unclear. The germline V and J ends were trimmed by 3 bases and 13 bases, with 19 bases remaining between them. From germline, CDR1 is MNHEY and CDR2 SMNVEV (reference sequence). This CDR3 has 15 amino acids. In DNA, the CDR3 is TGTGCCAGCAGTTTCCCAACCAAGGACCGTCCCCCCCTCCACTTT. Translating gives CASSFPTKDRPPLHF.

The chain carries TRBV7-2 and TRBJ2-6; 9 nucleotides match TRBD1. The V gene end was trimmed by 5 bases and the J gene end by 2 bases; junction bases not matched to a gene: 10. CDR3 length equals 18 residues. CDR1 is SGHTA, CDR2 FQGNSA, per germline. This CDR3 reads CASSRTGTGSTGANVLTF. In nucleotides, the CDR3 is TGTGCCAGCAGCCGCACCGGGACAGGGTCGACTGGGGCCAACGTCCTGACTTTC.